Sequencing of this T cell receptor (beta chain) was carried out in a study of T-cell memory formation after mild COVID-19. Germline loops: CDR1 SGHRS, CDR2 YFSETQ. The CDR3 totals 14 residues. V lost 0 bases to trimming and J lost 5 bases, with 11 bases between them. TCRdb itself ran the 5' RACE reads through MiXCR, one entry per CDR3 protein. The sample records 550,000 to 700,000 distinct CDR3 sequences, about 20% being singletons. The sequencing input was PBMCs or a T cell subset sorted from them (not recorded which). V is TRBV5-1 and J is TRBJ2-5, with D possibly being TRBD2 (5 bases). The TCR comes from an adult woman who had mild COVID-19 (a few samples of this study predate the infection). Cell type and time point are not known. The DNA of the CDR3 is TGCGCCAGCAGCTTGGAGAGGGAGTGGGAGACCCAGTACTTC. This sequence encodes CASSLEREWETQYF.